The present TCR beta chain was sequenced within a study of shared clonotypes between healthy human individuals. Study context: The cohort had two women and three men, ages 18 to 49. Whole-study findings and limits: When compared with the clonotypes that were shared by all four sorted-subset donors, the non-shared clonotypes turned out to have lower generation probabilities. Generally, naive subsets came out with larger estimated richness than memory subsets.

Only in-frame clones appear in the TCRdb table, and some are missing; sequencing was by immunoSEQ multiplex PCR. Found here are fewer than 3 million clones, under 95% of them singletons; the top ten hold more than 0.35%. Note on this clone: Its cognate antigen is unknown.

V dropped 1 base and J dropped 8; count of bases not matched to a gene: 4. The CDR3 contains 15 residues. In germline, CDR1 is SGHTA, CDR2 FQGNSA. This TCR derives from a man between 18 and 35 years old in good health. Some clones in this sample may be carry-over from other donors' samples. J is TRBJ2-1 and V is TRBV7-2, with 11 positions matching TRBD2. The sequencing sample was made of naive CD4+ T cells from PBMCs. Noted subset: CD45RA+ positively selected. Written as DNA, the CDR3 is TGTGCCAGCAGCTTAGGAACTAGCGGGAGTGATGAGCAGTTCTTC. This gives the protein CASSLGTSGSDEQFF.